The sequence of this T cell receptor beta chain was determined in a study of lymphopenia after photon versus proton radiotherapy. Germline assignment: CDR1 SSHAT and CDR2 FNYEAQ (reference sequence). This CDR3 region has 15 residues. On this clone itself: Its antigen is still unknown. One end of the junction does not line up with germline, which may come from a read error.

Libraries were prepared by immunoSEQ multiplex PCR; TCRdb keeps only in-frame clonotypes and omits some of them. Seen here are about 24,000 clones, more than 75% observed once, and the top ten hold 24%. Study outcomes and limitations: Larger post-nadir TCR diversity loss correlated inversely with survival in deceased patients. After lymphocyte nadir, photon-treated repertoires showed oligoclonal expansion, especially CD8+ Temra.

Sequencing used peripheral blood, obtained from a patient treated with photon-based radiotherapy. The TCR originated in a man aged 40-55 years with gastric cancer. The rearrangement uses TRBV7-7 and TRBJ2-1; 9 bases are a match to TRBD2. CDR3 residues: CASSLEGGGAYEQFF. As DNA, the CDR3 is TGTGCTAGCAGCTTAGAGGGCGGGGGGGCCTACGAGCAGTTCTTC.